These T cell receptor beta chains were read from a single sample in a study of blood T cell repertoires in COVID-19. The table came from immunoSEQ multiplex PCR; TCRdb's copy has only in-frame clones and leaves some out. The sample consists of roughly 400,000 clones, roughly 91% of them appearing once. Sequenced sample: PBMCs or T cells enriched from blood (not recorded which). The receptor set was obtained from a man aged 18 to 30 who had recovered from COVID-19. Both conserved end residues are part of each CDR3. Each record gives: V gene, CDR3 length, D gene, CDR3 protein. D genes are given only for firm matches.

V: TRBV6-5; length: 13; D: .; CDR3: CASSYSSGGEAFF
V: TRBV11-3; length: 15; D: .; CDR3: CASSLRGNSGNTIYF
V: TRBV5-1; length: 16; D: .; CDR3: CASSPRTYTRTDTQYF
V: TRBV7-2; length: 13; D: TRBD1; CDR3: CASSIGQDYGYTF
V: TRBV30; length: 16; D: TRBD2; CDR3: CASGSGPREGGETQYF
V: TRBV30; length: 14; D: .; CDR3: CAWSSGGSGNTIYF
V: TRBV23-1; length: 16; D: .; CDR3: CASSRNPDSGGNTIYF
V: TRBV7-6; length: 18; D: .; CDR3: CASSLKMSRGIGVYGYTF
V: TRBV28; length: 14; D: TRBD1; CDR3: CASSLRGGSVPLHF
V: TRBV7-9; length: 17; D: TRBD2; CDR3: CASSSQLAGGLRETQYF
V: TRBV5-6; length: 14; D: .; CDR3: CASSLAIPNYGYTF
V: TRBV11-2; length: 14; D: .; CDR3: CASSLGQGNQPQHF
V: TRBV6-1; length: 15; D: .; CDR3: CASSDRLGAANEQFF
V: TRBV12-5; length: 11; D: .; CDR3: CASGQYNEQFF
V: TRBV5-8; length: 15; D: .; CDR3: CASSLRGASRTEAFF
V: TRBV18; length: 13; D: .; CDR3: CASRQVSVEKLFF
V: TRBV2; length: 14; D: .; CDR3: CASIGVYRDTEAFF
V: TRBV5-4; length: 14; D: .; CDR3: CASSLRVSGEGYTF
V: TRBV27; length: 13; D: .; CDR3: CASSKEPTYEQYF
V: TRBV7-3; length: 15; D: .; CDR3: CASSLDGSSYNEQFF
V: TRBV5-1; length: 16; D: .; CDR3: CASSLGPRGSTDTQYF
V: TRBV29-1; length: 15; D: TRBD2; CDR3: CSVEEATSWNNEQFF
V: TRBV7-9; length: 15; D: .; CDR3: CASSPRGNTVNEQFF
V: TRBV19; length: 14; D: .; CDR3: CASNQPGSAYGYTF
V: TRBV6-5; length: 13; D: TRBD1; CDR3: CASTGQSTDTQYF
V: TRBV18; length: 15; D: .; CDR3: CASRGSGSTNEKLFF
V: TRBV10-2; length: 15; D: TRBD2; CDR3: CASRPQAGQLDTQYF
V: TRBV27; length: 15; D: .; CDR3: CASSLRGTGNQPQHF
V: TRBV5-1; length: 18; D: TRBD2; CDR3: CASSLASGLAGPYNEQFF
V: TRBV9; length: 15; D: .; CDR3: CASSRDRSIYNEQFF
V: TRBV30; length: 14; D: .; CDR3: CAWSVRGGNQPQHF
V: TRBV7-3; length: 12; D: .; CDR3: CASSPREDTQYF
V: TRBV29-1; length: 14; D: .; CDR3: CSVVIPGSGQPQHF
V: TRBV7-9; length: 13; D: TRBD2; CDR3: CASSLSSGYEQYF
V: TRBV5-8; length: 14; D: .; CDR3: CASSFTFYRAEAFF
V: TRBV27; length: 17; D: .; CDR3: CASSLSSVPSSYNEQFF
V: TRBV7-9; length: 14; D: TRBD1; CDR3: CASSYQGVGYGYTF
V: TRBV5-4; length: 15; D: .; CDR3: CASSLTPTDQETQYF
V: TRBV5-4; length: 15; D: .; CDR3: CASNPGVGMNTEAFF
V: TRBV7-9; length: 12; D: .; CDR3: CASSTLNTEAFF
V: TRBV11-2; length: 14; D: TRBD1; CDR3: CASSSWDRQETQYF
V: TRBV5-5; length: 15; D: .; CDR3: CASSSGVTSGNTIYF
V: TRBV5-4; length: 15; D: TRBD1; CDR3: CASSLEGTGASPLHF
V: TRBV29-1; length: 12; D: TRBD2; CDR3: CSAGLASDTQYF
V: TRBV6-5; length: 13; D: TRBD1; CDR3: CASRTGPAYGYTF
V: TRBV10-1; length: 13; D: .; CDR3: CASSGGGNSPLHF